This TCR beta chain is drawn from a study of chemoradiotherapy in HPV16-positive cancers. Method: immunoSEQ multiplex PCR; TCRdb's copy keeps in-frame clones and lacks some. The table has thousands of clones, 74% seen once; the top ten hold more than 15%. CDR3 size: 13 residues. V lost 3 bases and J lost 0, with 6 bases in between. Germline CDR1 reads SGDLS; CDR2 reads YYNGEE. This receptor was identified in a human donor with HPV-associated anogenital cancer. The V and J genes are TRBV9 and TRBJ1-1; a weak D match, TRBD1 (5 bases). Sequencing used tumor tissue, obtained from a patient who underwent chemoradiotherapy. CDR3 sequence (DNA): TGTGCCAGCAGCGGGGGCGTGAACACTGAAGCTTTCTTT. Translated: CASSGGVNTEAFF.